This T cell receptor beta chain appears in the sequencing data of a study of cytotoxic CD8 clonotypes in ibrutinib-treated CLL. Study summary: Median treatment time before response sampling was 12 months, range 6 to 36. General study points: Private clonotypes, not public ones, expanded at ibrutinib response. Clonality grew at ibrutinib response; at progression, it decreased back toward baseline.

Sequenced by immunoSEQ multiplex PCR; TCRdb stores in-frame clones only, minus some. The table includes 250,000 to 350,000 clones, 76% detected once. The germline gives CDR1 SGHNT, CDR2 YENEEA. The ends were cut back, 4 bases at V and 7 bases at J, with 8 bases in the middle. The CDR3 extends over 13 amino acids. TCR beta libraries used roughly 2.2 micrograms of genomic DNA from cryopreserved PBMCs. Concerning this clone itself: Its antigen is unknown.

V gene TRBV11-3 combines with J gene TRBJ1-6, with D unresolved. The specimen was PBMCs, collected at disease progression, from a patient treated with ibrutinib. The sequence came from a human donor with chronic lymphocytic leukemia. Written as DNA, the CDR3 is TGTGCCAGCAGCTCAAGCGGGAATTCACCCCTCCACTTT. Protein: CASSSSGNSPLHF.